The rows below give T cell receptor beta chains drawn from one sample of a study of T cells after yellow fever vaccination. Via MiXCR, TCRdb re-called the 5' RACE reads, giving one row per CDR3 protein. The sample carries about 320,000 distinct CDR3 sequences, about 11% recorded once. Source: CD4+ T cells sorted from PBMCs, taken 45 days after the yellow fever booster vaccination. The receptors were sampled from a man between 18 and 29 years old who received the YFV17D yellow fever vaccine. Both conserved end residues are part of each CDR3. D genes are given only for firm matches. Size tells how often a clone was seen (once, few, many) or the class of an expanded clone, and some rows leave it out.

j_gene: TRBJ2-3; d_gene: -; v_gene: TRBV9; abundance: -; CDR3aa: CASSVQGLDTQYF; CDR3nt: TGTGCCAGCAGCGTACAGGGCCTAGATACGCAGTATTTT
j_gene: TRBJ2-3; d_gene: -; v_gene: TRBV20-1; abundance: many; CDR3aa: CSAASGAGSTDTQYF; CDR3nt: TGCAGTGCTGCTAGTGGTGCGGGGAGCACAGATACGCAGTATTTT
j_gene: TRBJ2-5; d_gene: -; v_gene: TRBV5-1; abundance: few; CDR3aa: CASSLGGVGETQYF; CDR3nt: TGCGCCAGCAGCTTGGGGGGAGTCGGAGAGACCCAGTACTTC
j_gene: TRBJ1-1; d_gene: -; v_gene: TRBV7-8; abundance: few; CDR3aa: CASSLRVTEAFF; CDR3nt: TGTGCCAGCAGCTTACGGGTCACTGAAGCTTTCTTT
j_gene: TRBJ1-2; d_gene: -; v_gene: TRBV6-2/TRBV6-3; abundance: many; CDR3aa: CASRYYRTEGYTF; CDR3nt: TGTGCCAGCAGATACTACAGGACGGAAGGCTACACCTTC
j_gene: TRBJ1-1; d_gene: -; v_gene: TRBV12-3/TRBV12-4; abundance: many; CDR3aa: CASSPHRQSNTEAFF; CDR3nt: TGTGCCAGCAGTCCACACCGACAATCGAACACTGAAGCTTTCTTT
j_gene: TRBJ2-2; d_gene: TRBD1; v_gene: TRBV10-3; abundance: few; CDR3aa: CAISPGTGTGELFF; CDR3nt: TGTGCCATCAGTCCCGGGACAGGGACCGGGGAGCTGTTTTTT
j_gene: TRBJ1-1; d_gene: -; v_gene: TRBV7-9; abundance: -; CDR3aa: CASSSEPQGNTEAFF; CDR3nt: TGTGCCAGCAGCTCTGAACCTCAGGGGAACACTGAAGCTTTCTTT
j_gene: TRBJ2-3; d_gene: -; v_gene: TRBV14; abundance: -; CDR3aa: CASSQAGSGDTQYF; CDR3nt: TGTGCCAGCAGCCAAGCAGGGTCAGGCGATACGCAGTATTTT
j_gene: TRBJ2-1; d_gene: TRBD1; v_gene: TRBV19; abundance: few; CDR3aa: CASKTGGLGWNEQFF; CDR3nt: TGTGCCAGCAAAACAGGGGGCCTCGGGTGGAATGAGCAGTTCTTC
j_gene: TRBJ1-1; d_gene: -; v_gene: TRBV10-3; abundance: few; CDR3aa: CAISERWGLRGRGYTEAFF; CDR3nt: TGTGCCATCAGTGAGAGGTGGGGACTGAGGGGCCGGGGGTACACTGAAGCTTTCTTT
j_gene: TRBJ2-2; d_gene: -; v_gene: TRBV5-1; abundance: -; CDR3aa: CASSQAWRQNTGELFF; CDR3nt: TGCGCCAGCAGCCAAGCTTGGCGTCAGAACACCGGGGAGCTGTTTTTT
j_gene: TRBJ1-1; d_gene: -; v_gene: TRBV7-9; abundance: -; CDR3aa: CASSLVRQGKNTEAFF; CDR3nt: TGTGCCAGCAGCTTAGTCCGGCAGGGCAAGAACACTGAAGCTTTCTTT
j_gene: TRBJ2-2; d_gene: -; v_gene: TRBV12-3/TRBV12-4; abundance: -; CDR3aa: CASKGTEDRELFF; CDR3nt: TGTGCCAGCAAGGGAACAGAGGACCGGGAGCTGTTTTTT
j_gene: TRBJ1-2; d_gene: -; v_gene: TRBV29-1; abundance: -; CDR3aa: CSVGQGTYGYTF; CDR3nt: TGCAGCGTCGGTCAGGGGACCTATGGCTACACCTTC
j_gene: TRBJ2-3; d_gene: -; v_gene: TRBV5-4; abundance: few; CDR3aa: CASSFGVDTQYF; CDR3nt: TGTGCCAGCAGCTTCGGAGTGGATACGCAGTATTTT
j_gene: TRBJ2-3; d_gene: TRBD2; v_gene: TRBV7-9; abundance: many; CDR3aa: CASSLVGTSGGTDTQYF; CDR3nt: TGTGCCAGCAGCTTAGTCGGAACTAGCGGGGGCACAGATACGCAGTATTTT
j_gene: TRBJ2-5; d_gene: -; v_gene: TRBV7-2; abundance: -; CDR3aa: CASSPPRSLYRAQETQYF; CDR3nt: TGTGCCAGCAGCCCCCCTCGGTCCTTGTACCGGGCCCAAGAGACCCAGTACTTC
j_gene: TRBJ1-5; d_gene: -; v_gene: TRBV6-2/TRBV6-3; abundance: -; CDR3aa: CASGQAGVSNQPQHF; CDR3nt: TGTGCCAGCGGCCAGGCAGGGGTCTCCAATCAGCCCCAGCATTTT
j_gene: TRBJ1-6; d_gene: -; v_gene: TRBV20-1; abundance: few; CDR3aa: CSVARNNSPLHF; CDR3nt: TGCAGTGTCGCGAGGAATAATTCACCCCTCCACTTT
j_gene: TRBJ1-2; d_gene: -; v_gene: TRBV5-1; abundance: -; CDR3aa: CASSRGVYYGYTF; CDR3nt: TGCGCCAGCAGCAGGGGGGTATACTATGGCTACACCTTC
j_gene: TRBJ2-5; d_gene: -; v_gene: TRBV7-2; abundance: -; CDR3aa: CASSLNPRRETQYF; CDR3nt: TGTGCCAGCAGCTTAAACCCTCGGCGGGAGACCCAGTACTTC
j_gene: TRBJ1-4; d_gene: -; v_gene: TRBV4-3; abundance: few; CDR3aa: CASSPTGQIGSEKLFF; CDR3nt: TGCGCCAGCAGCCCTACTGGACAGATCGGGAGTGAAAAACTGTTTTTT
j_gene: TRBJ2-3; d_gene: -; v_gene: TRBV4-3; abundance: few; CDR3aa: CASSHRELSTDTQYF; CDR3nt: TGCGCCAGCAGCCACCGGGAGCTTAGCACAGATACGCAGTATTTT
j_gene: TRBJ1-1; d_gene: -; v_gene: TRBV4-2; abundance: -; CDR3aa: CASSQAGGPGTEAFF; CDR3nt: TGTGCCAGCAGCCAAGCGGGGGGGCCGGGGACTGAAGCTTTCTTT
j_gene: TRBJ2-1; d_gene: -; v_gene: TRBV5-1; abundance: -; CDR3aa: CASSVGAGKNEQFF; CDR3nt: TGCGCCAGCAGCGTAGGGGCAGGGAAGAATGAGCAGTTCTTC
j_gene: TRBJ2-2; d_gene: TRBD1; v_gene: TRBV10-3; abundance: many; CDR3aa: CASRGGAGGELFF; CDR3nt: TGTGCCAGCCGAGGGGGCGCCGGCGGGGAGCTGTTTTTT
j_gene: TRBJ2-3; d_gene: TRBD1; v_gene: TRBV2; abundance: -; CDR3aa: CASNDQGQGADTQYF; CDR3nt: TGTGCCAGCAACGACCAAGGACAGGGGGCAGATACGCAGTATTTT
j_gene: TRBJ2-1; d_gene: TRBD2; v_gene: TRBV7-2; abundance: -; CDR3aa: CASRASGGARQFF; CDR3nt: TGTGCCAGCCGGGCTAGCGGGGGGGCGAGGCAGTTCTTC